Here is one T cell receptor beta chain with its context. TCRdb's copy holds only in-frame clones and misses some; the assay was immunoSEQ multiplex PCR. The profile shows 6,700 or so clones, around 87% of them singletons. Germline V lookup: CDR1 SGHTS, CDR2 YDEGEE. The CDR3 runs 15 residues. Trimming cost V 4 bases and J 6 bases; bases outside gene matches: 6. This sample was included in a study of chemoradiotherapy in HPV16-positive cancers. Repertoires were sampled repeatedly during chemoradiotherapy. The chain uses TRBV5-8 and TRBJ2-3; 12 bases line up with TRBD2. The origin of this receptor is a human donor with HPV-associated anogenital cancer. The starting material was tumor tissue, obtained from a patient who underwent chemoradiotherapy. As DNA, the CDR3 is TGTGCCAGCAGCCGTGGACTAGCGGGAAGTGATACGCAGTATTTT. This encodes CASSRGLAGSDTQYF.